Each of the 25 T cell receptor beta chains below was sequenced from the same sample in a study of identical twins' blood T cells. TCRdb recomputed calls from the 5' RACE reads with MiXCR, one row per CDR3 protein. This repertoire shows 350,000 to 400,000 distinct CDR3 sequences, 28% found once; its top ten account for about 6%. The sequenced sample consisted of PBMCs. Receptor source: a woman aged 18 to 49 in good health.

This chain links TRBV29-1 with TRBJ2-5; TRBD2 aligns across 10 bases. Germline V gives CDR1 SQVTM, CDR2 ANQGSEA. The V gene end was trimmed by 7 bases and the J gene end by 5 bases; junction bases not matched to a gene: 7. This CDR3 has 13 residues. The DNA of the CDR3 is TGCAGCGCCAGGGCTAGCGGGAGTGAGACCCAGTACTTC. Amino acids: CSARASGSETQYF.

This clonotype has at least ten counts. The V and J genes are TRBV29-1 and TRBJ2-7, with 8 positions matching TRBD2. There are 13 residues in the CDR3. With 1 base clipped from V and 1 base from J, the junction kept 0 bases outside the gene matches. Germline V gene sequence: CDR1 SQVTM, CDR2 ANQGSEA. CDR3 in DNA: TGCAGCGTTGAAGGCGGGAGGTCCTACGAGCAGTACTTC. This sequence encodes CSVEGGRSYEQYF.

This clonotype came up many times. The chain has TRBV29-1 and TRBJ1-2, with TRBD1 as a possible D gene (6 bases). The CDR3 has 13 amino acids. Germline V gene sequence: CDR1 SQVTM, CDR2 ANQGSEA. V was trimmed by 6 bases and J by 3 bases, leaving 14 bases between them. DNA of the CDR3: TGCAGCGTCTGGGGGGGCGCCGACTATGGCTACACCTTC. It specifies CSVWGGADYGYTF.

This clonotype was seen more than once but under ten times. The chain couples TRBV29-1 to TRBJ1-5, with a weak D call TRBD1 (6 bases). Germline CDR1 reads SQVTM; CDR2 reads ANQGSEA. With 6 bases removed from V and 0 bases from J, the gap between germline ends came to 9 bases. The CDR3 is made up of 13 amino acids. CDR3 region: CSVRTASNQPQHF. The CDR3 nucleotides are TGCAGCGTGAGGACAGCTAGCAATCAGCCCCAGCATTTT.

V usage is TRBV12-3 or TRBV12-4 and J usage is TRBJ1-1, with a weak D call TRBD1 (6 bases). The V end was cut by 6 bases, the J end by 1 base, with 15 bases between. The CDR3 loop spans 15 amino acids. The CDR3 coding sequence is TGTGCCAGCAGCCGCGGGACACCTTCGAACACTGAAGCTTTCTTT. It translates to CASSRGTPSNTEAFF.

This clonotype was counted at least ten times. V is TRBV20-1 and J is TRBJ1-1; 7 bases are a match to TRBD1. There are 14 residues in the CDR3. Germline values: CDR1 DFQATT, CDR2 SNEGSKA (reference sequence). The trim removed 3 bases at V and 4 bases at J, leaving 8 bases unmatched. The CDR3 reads CSASLRTGATEAFF. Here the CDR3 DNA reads TGCAGTGCTAGTCTTCGGACAGGAGCCACTGAAGCTTTCTTT.

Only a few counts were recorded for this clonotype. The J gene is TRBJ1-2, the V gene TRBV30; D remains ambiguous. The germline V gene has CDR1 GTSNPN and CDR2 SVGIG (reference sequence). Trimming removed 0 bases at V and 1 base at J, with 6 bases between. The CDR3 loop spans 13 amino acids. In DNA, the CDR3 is TGTGCCTGGAGTGTCGGCAATAACTATGGCTACACCTTC. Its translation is CAWSVGNNYGYTF. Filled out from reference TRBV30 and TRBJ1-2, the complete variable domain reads SQTIHQWPATLVQPVGSPLSLECTVEGTSNPNLYWYRQAAGRGLQLLFYSVGIGQISSEVPQNLSASRPQDRQFILSSKKLLLSDSGFYLCAWSVGNNYGYTFGSGTRLTVV.

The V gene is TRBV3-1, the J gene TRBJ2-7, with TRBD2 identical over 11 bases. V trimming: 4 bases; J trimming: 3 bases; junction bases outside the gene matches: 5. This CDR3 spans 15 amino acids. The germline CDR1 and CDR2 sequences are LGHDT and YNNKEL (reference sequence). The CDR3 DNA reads TGTGCCAGCAGCCCATTCGGGACTAGCGGCTACGAGCAGTACTTC. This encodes CASSPFGTSGYEQYF.

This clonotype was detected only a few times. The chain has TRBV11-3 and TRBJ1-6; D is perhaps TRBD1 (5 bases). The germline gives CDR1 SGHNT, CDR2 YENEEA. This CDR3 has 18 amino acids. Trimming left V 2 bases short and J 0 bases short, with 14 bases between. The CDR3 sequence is CASSLRGYLRSYNSPLHF. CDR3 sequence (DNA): TGTGCCAGCAGCTTACGGGGGTATCTACGCTCCTATAATTCACCCCTCCACTTT.

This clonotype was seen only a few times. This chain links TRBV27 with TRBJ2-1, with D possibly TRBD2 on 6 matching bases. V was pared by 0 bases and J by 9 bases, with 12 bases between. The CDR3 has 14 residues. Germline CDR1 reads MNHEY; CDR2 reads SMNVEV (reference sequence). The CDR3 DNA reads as TGTGCCAGCAGTTTATCTCAACTCGGGGGTGAGCAGTTCTTC. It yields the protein CASSLSQLGGEQFF.

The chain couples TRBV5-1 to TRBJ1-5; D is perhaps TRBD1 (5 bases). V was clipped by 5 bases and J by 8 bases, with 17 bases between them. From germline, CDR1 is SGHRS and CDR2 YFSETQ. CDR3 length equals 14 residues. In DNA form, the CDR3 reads TGCGCCAGCAGTGGTGAGGGGCACGGGGAGCCCCAGCATTTT. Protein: CASSGEGHGEPQHF.

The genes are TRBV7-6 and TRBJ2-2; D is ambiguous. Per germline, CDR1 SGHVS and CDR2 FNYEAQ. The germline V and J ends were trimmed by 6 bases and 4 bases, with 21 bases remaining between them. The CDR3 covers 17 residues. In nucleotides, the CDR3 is TGTGCCAGCAGTCATAGTATCATCGATCGAACCACCGGGGAGCTGTTTTTT. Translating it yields CASSHSIIDRTTGELFF.

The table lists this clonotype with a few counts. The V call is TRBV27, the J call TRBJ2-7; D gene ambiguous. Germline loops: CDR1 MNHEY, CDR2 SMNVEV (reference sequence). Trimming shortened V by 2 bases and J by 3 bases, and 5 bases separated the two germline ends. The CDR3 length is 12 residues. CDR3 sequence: CASSLADYEQYF. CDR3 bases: TGTGCCAGCAGTTTAGCGGACTACGAGCAGTACTTC.

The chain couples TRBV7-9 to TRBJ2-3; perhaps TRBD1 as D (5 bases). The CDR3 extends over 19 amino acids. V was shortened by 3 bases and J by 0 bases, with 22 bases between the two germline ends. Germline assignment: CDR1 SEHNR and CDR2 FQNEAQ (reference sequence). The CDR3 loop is CASSFRLGRQSSSTDTQYF. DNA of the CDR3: TGTGCCAGCAGCTTTAGACTGGGGCGACAGTCTTCTAGCACAGATACGCAGTATTTT. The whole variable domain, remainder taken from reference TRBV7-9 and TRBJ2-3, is DTGVSQNPRHKITKRGQNVTFRCDPISEHNRLYWYRQTLGQGPEFLTYFQNEAQLEKSRLLSDRFSAERPKGSFSTLEIQRTEQGDSAMYLCASSFRLGRQSSSTDTQYFGPGTRLTVL.

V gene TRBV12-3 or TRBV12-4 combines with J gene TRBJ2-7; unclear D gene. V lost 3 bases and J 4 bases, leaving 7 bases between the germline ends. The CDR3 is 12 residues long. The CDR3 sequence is CASSFVSYEQYF. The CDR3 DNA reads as TGTGCCAGCAGTTTTGTGTCTTACGAGCAGTACTTC.

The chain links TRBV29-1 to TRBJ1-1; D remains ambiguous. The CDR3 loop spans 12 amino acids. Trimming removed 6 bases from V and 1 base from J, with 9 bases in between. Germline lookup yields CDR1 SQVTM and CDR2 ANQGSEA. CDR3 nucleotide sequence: TGCAGCGTGGCCCGGGGGAACACTGAAGCTTTCTTT. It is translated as CSVARGNTEAFF. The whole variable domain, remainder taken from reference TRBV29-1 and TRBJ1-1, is SAVISQKPSRDICQRGTSLTIQCQVDSQVTMMFWYRQQPGQSLTLIATANQGSEATYESGFVIDKFPISRPNLTFSTLTVSNMSPEDSSIYLCSVARGNTEAFFGQGTRLTVV.

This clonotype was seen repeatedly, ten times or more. The CDR3 DNA reads as TGCAGCGTTGAAGGCGTACCCGGTGGCTACACCTTC. Translation gives CSVEGVPGGYTF. The chain has TRBV29-1 and TRBJ1-2; no firm D call. The germline V gene encodes CDR1 SQVTM and CDR2 ANQGSEA. The CDR3 has 12 amino acids. Trimming took off 1 base at V and 7 bases at J, with 10 bases between the two ends. The variable domain in full, completed from reference TRBV29-1 and TRBJ1-2, reads SAVISQKPSRDICQRGTSLTIQCQVDSQVTMMFWYRQQPGQSLTLIATANQGSEATYESGFVIDKFPISRPNLTFSTLTVSNMSPEDSSIYLCSVEGVPGGYTFGSGTRLTVV.

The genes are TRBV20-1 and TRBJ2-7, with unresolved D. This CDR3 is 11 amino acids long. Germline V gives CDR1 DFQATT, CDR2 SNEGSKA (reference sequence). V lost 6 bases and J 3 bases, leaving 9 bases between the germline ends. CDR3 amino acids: CSAPLVYEQYF. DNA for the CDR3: TGCAGTGCCCCCCTGGTCTACGAGCAGTACTTC.

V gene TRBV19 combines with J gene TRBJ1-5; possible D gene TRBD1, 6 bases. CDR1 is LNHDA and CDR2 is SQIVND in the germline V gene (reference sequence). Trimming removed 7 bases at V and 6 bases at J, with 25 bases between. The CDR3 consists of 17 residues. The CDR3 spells CASIGSGPTGRGQPQHF. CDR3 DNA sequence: TGTGCCAGTATTGGATCCGGCCCCACAGGGAGAGGTCAGCCCCAGCATTTT.

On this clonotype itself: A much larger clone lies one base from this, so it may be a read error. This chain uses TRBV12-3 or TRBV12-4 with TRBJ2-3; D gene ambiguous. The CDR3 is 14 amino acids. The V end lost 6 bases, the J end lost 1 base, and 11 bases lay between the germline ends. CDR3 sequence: CASSRLDGTDTQYF. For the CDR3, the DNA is TGTGCCAGCAGCAGACTCGACGGCACAGATACGCAGTATTTT.

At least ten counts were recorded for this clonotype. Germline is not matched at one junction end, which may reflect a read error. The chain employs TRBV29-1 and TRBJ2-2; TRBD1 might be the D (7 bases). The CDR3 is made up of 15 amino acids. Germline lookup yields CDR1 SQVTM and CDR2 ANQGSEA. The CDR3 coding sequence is TGCAGCGGCGGGACAGCATTTGCGAATACCGGGGAGCTGTTTTTT. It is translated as CSGGTAFANTGELFF.

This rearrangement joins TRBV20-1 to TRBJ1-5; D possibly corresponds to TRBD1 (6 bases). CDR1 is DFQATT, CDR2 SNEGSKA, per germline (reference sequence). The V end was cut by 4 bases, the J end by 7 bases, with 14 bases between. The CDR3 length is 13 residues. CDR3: CSATGGAGQPQHF. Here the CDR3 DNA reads TGCAGTGCTACGGGGGGCGCGGGGCAGCCCCAGCATTTT.

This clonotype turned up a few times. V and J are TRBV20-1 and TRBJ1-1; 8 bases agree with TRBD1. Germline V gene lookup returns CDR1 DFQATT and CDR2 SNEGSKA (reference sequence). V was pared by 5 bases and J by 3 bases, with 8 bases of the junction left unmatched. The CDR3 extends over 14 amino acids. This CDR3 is CSAPQGASDTEAFF. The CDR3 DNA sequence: TGCAGTGCTCCCCAGGGGGCGTCGGACACTGAAGCTTTCTTT.

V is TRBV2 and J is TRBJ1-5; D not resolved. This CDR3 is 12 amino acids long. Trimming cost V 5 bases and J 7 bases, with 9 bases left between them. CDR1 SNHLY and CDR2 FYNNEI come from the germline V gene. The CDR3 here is CASSFSWQPQHF. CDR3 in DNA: TGTGCCAGCAGTTTCAGTTGGCAGCCCCAGCATTTT.

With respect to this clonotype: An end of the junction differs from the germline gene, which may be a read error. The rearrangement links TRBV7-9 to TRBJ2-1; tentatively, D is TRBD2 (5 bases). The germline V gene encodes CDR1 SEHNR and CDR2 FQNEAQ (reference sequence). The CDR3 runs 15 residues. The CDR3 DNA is TGTACCAGCAGCTTTCGTGGGAGCTCCTACAATGAGCAGTTCTTC. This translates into CTSSFRGSSYNEQFF.